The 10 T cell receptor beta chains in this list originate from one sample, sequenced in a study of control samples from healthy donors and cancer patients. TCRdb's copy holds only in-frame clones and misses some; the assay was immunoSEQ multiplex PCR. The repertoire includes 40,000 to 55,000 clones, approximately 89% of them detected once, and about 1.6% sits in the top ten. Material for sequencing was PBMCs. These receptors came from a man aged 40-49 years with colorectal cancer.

The CDR3 coding sequence is TGTGCCAGCACCACCCGCCGGGACACCTTCTATGGCTACACCTTC. It specifies CASTTRRDTFYGYTF. This sequence joins TRBV28 and TRBJ1-2; D possibly corresponds to TRBD1 (6 bases). There are 15 residues in the CDR3. Germline values: CDR1 MDHEN, CDR2 SYDVKM. V shed 7 bases and J shed 4 bases, with 19 bases lying between them.

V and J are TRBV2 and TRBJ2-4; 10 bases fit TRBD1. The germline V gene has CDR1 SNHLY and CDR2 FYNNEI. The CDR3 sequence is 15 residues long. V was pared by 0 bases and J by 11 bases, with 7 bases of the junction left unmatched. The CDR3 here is CASSEAQWDRGFQYF. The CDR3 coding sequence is TGTGCCAGCAGTGAAGCGCAGTGGGACAGGGGCTTTCAGTACTTC. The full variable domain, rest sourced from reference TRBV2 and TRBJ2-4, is EPEVTQTPSHQVTQMGQEVILRCVPISNHLYFYWYRQILGQKVEFLVSFYNNEISEKSEIFDDQFSVERPDGSNFTLKIRSTKLEDSAMYFCASSEAQWDRGFQYFGAGTRLSVL.

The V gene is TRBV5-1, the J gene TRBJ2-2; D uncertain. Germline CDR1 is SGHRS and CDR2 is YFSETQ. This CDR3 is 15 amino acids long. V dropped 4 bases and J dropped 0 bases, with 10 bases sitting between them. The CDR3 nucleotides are TGCGCCAGCAGCGGGAACAGCGCGAACACCGGGGAGCTGTTTTTT. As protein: CASSGNSANTGELFF. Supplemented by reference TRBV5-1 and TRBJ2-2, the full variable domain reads KAGVTQTPRYLIKTRGQQVTLSCSPISGHRSVSWYQQTPGQGLQFLFEYFSETQRNKGNFPGRFSGRQFSNSRSEMNVSTLELGDSALYLCASSGNSANTGELFFGEGSRLTVL.

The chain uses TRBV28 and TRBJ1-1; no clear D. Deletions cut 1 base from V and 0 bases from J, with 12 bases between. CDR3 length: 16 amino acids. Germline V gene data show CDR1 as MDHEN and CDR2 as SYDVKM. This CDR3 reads CASSLLGDKVNTEAFF. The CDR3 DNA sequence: TGTGCCAGCAGTTTATTAGGAGACAAGGTGAACACTGAAGCTTTCTTT. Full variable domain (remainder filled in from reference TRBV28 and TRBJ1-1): DVKVTQSSRYLVKRTGEKVFLECVQDMDHENMFWYRQDPGLGLRLIYFSYDVKMKEKGDIPEGYSVSREKKERFSLILESASTNQTSMYLCASSLLGDKVNTEAFFGQGTRLTVV.

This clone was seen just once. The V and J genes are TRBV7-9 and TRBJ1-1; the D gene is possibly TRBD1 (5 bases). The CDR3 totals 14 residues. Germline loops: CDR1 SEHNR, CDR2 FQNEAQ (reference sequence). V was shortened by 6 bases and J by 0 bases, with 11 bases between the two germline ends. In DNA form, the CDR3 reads TGTGCCAGCAGTTTCGGGGGGGTGAACACTGAAGCTTTCTTT. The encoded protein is CASSFGGVNTEAFF.

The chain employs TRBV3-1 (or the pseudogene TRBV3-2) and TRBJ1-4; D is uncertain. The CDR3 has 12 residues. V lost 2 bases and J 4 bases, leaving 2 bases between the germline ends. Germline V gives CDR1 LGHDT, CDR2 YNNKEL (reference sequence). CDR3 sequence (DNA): TGTGCCAGCAGCCAAAATAATGAAAAACTGTTTTTT. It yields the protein CASSQNNEKLFF.

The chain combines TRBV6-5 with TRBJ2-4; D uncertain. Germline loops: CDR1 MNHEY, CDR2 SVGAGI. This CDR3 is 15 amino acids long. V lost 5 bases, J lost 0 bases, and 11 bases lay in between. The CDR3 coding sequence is TGTGCCAGCAGTACCAACGTACTAGCCAAAAACATTCAGTACTTC. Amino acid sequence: CASSTNVLAKNIQYF.

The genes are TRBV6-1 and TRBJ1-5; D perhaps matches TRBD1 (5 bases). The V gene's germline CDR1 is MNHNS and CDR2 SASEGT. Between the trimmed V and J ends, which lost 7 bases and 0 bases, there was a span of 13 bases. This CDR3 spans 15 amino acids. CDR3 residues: CASTLGAYSNQPQHF. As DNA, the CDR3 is TGTGCCAGCACGCTAGGGGCTTATAGCAATCAGCCCCAGCATTTT.

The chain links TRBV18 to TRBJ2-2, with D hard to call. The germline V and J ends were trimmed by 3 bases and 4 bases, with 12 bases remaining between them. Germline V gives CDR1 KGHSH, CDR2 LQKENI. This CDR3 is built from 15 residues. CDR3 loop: CASSPPRVGTGELFF. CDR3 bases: TGTGCCAGCTCACCTCCAAGGGTAGGCACCGGGGAGCTGTTTTTT. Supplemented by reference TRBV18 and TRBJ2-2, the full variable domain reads NAGVMQNPRHLVRRRGQEARLRCSPMKGHSHVYWYRQLPEEGLKFMVYLQKENIIDESGMPKERFSAEFPKEGPSILRIQQVVRGDSAAYFCASSPPRVGTGELFFGEGSRLTVL.

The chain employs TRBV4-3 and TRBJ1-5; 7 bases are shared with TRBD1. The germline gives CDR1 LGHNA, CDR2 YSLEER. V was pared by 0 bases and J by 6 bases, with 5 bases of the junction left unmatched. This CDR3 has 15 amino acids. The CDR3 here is CASSQDRGYGQPQHF. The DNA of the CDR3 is TGCGCCAGCAGCCAAGACAGGGGGTACGGTCAGCCCCAGCATTTT.